Reported below is one TCR beta chain. CDR1 and CDR2 (germline): KGHSH, LQKENI. CDR3 length equals 13 residues. Germline trimming cut 5 bases from V and 1 base from J; bases unmatched to any gene: 1. These data belong to a study of blood T cell repertoires in COVID-19. Here immunoSEQ multiplex PCR was the method, and the copy in TCRdb shows in-frame clones only, minus some. The profile shows 100,000 to 150,000 clones, roughly 82% of them singletons. The TCR comes from a human donor in a cohort sampled during active COVID-19. The chain is built from TRBV18 and TRBJ1-1, with 7 bases that match TRBD1. Sequenced: peripheral blood. The CDR3 loop is CASSWTGNTEAFF. The CDR3, as DNA: TGTGCCAGCTCATGGACAGGGAACACTGAAGCTTTCTTT.